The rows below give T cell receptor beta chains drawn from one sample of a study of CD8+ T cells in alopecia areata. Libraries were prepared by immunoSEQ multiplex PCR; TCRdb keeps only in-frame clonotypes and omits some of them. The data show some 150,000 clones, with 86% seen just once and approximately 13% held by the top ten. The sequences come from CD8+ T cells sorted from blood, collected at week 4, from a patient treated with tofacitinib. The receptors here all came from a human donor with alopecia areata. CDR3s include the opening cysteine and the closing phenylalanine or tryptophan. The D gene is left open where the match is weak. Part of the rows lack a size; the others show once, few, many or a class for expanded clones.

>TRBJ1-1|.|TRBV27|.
CASSLDHRHSNTEAFF
TGTGCCAGCAGTTTAGATCATCGACATTCGAACACTGAAGCTTTCTTT
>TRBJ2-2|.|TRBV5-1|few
CASSFNGQANTGELFF
TGCGCCAGCAGCTTCAACGGACAAGCGAACACCGGGGAGCTGTTTTTT
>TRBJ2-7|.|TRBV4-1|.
CASSQDRQTYEQYF
TGCGCCAGCAGCCAAGATCGTCAGACCTACGAGCAGTACTTC
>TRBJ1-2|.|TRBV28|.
CASSLPSPGEGYTF
TGTGCCAGCAGTTTACCCTCGCCGGGGGAAGGCTACACCTTC
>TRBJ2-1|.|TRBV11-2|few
CASSLEVNEQFF
TGTGCCAGCAGCTTAGAGGTGAATGAGCAGTTCTTC
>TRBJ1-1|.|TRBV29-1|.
CSVLSTITGTRAEAFF
TGCAGCGTCCTATCGACTATAACCGGGACAAGGGCTGAAGCTTTCTTT
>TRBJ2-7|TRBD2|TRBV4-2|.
CASSQDGLAVKGDEQYF
TGTGCCAGCAGCCAAGATGGGCTAGCGGTAAAAGGGGACGAGCAGTACTTC
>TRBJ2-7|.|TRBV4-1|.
CASSGSSDYEQYF
TGCGCCAGCAGCGGAAGTAGCGATTACGAGCAGTACTTC
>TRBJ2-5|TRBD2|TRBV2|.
CASSRTSGRAEFDEETQYF
TGTGCCAGCAGTAGGACTAGCGGGAGGGCCGAGTTTGATGAAGAGACCCAGTACTTC
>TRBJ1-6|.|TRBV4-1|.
CASSHRGHSPLHF
TGCGCCAGCAGCCATCGGGGGCATTCACCCCTCCACTTT
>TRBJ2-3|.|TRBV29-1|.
CSVLTGEADTQYF
TGCAGCGTCCTGACGGGAGAGGCAGATACGCAGTATTTT
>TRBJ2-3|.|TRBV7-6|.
CASTKTGDTQYF
TGTGCCAGCACCAAAACAGGGGATACGCAGTATTTT
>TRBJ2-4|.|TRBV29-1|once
CSVEEPEIAKNIQYF
TGCAGCGTTGAAGAACCGGAGATCGCCAAAAACATTCAGTACTTC
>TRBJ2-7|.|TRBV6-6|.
CASSYNPRAYEQYF
TGTGCCAGCAGTTACAACCCCAGGGCCTACGAGCAGTACTTC
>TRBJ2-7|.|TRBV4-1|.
CASSQVGDINYEQYF
TGCGCCAGCAGCCAAGTTGGGGACATAAACTACGAGCAGTACTTC
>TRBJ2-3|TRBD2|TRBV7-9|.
CASSPETSASTDTQYF
TGTGCCAGCAGCCCGGAGACTAGCGCAAGCACAGATACGCAGTATTTT
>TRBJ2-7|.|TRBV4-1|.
CASSQGQRGWTVLEQYF
TGCGCCAGCAGCCAAGGCCAGCGCGGATGGACAGTTTTAGAGCAGTACTTC
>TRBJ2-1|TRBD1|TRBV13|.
CASSFRDRGYNEQFF
TGTGCCAGCAGCTTCCGGGACAGGGGCTACAATGAGCAGTTCTTC
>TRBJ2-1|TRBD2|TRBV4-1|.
CASSPPGGLADYNEQFF
TGCGCCAGCAGCCCCCCAGGAGGACTAGCGGACTACAATGAGCAGTTCTTC
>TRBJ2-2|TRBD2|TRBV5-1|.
CASSLGAGTNTGELFF
TGCGCCAGCAGCTTAGGAGCGGGGACGAACACCGGGGAGCTGTTTTTT
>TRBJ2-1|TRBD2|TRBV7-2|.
CASRGALSGGNEQFF
TGTGCCAGCAGAGGGGCCCTGAGCGGGGGCAATGAGCAGTTCTTC
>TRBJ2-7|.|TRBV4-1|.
CASSQDRQGYEQYF
TGCGCCAGCAGCCAAGATAGGCAGGGCTACGAGCAGTACTTC
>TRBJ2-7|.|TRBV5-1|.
CASSYAGPSYEQYF
TGCGCCAGCAGCTATGCGGGCCCCTCTTACGAGCAGTACTTC
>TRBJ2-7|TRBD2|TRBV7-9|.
CASSSGREYEQYF
TGTGCCAGCAGCTCCGGGAGGGAGTACGAGCAGTACTTC
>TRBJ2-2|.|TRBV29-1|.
CSAVDTGELFF
TGCAGCGCCGTCGACACCGGGGAGCTGTTTTTT
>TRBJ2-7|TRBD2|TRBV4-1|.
CASSQEFLADEQYF
TGCGCCAGCAGCCAAGAGTTTCTAGCGGACGAGCAGTACTTC